Presented here are 7 T cell receptor beta chains from one specimen sequenced in a study of T cells in Graves' hyperthyroidism and ophthalmopathy. Amplification of TCR beta CDR3 regions used RNA as the template. The HTBI set primed first-round TCR CDR3 RT-PCR. Each CDR3 protein is one row after TCRdb ran MiXCR on the multiplex PCR reads. The table records nearly 250,000 distinct CDR3 sequences, around 25% of them present only once. Material for sequencing was blood. These receptors originate from a woman between 40 and 50 years old with Graves' ophthalmopathy.

This clonotype was recorded at least ten times. This chain uses TRBV7-8 with TRBJ1-5; 7 bases agree with TRBD1. After removal of 5 bases from V and 0 bases from J, the junction contained 4 bases not matched to a gene. CDR1 is SGHVS and CDR2 is FQNEAQ in the germline V gene. The CDR3 totals 15 residues. CDR3 nucleotide sequence: TGTGCCAGCAGCCAGACAGGGAATAGCAATCAGCCCCAGCATTTT. It yields the protein CASSQTGNSNQPQHF.

This clonotype was counted a few times. The V gene is TRBV9, the J gene TRBJ2-2, with 14 bases lining up with TRBD2. Germline values: CDR1 SGDLS, CDR2 YYNGEE. The CDR3 spans 19 residues. The ends lost 3 bases at V and 4 bases at J; junction bases unmatched: 11. CDR3 region: CASSGTGTSGRRGTGELFF. The CDR3 DNA is TGTGCCAGCAGCGGAACCGGGACTAGCGGGAGACGAGGCACCGGGGAGCTGTTTTTT.

This clonotype was counted at least ten times. This chain joins TRBV10-3 and TRBJ2-5, with a weak D call TRBD2 (5 bases). This CDR3 is built from 13 residues. Trimming cost V 6 bases and J 4 bases, with 12 bases left between them. Germline CDR1 reads ENHRY; CDR2 reads SYGVKD. Here the CDR3 reads CAISSSGGETQYF. The CDR3, as DNA: TGTGCCATCAGCTCCAGCGGAGGAGAGACCCAGTACTTC.

This clonotype appeared many times. The rearrangement links TRBV11-2 to TRBJ2-7; D unresolved. Trimming took 4 bases from V and 7 from J, leaving 29 bases between them. Per the germline V gene, CDR1 is SGHAT and CDR2 is FQNNGV. CDR3 length equals 18 residues. The DNA for the CDR3 is TGTGCCAGCAGCTCCCACCCCCCGCGTGGTGTAAAGCTGTGGGAGCAGTACTTC. Translation gives CASSSHPPRGVKLWEQYF.

This clonotype was seen ten or more times. For the CDR3, the DNA is TGTGCCAGCAGTCCCCGGACTAGCGGGAGGGCCGGGAAGTCCAAAAACATTCAGTACTTC. It is translated as CASSPRTSGRAGKSKNIQYF. This chain joins TRBV28 and TRBJ2-4, with 15 positions matching TRBD2. From germline, CDR1 is MDHEN and CDR2 SYDVKM. After removal of 5 bases from V and 2 bases from J, the junction contained 13 bases not matched to a gene. The CDR3 runs 20 residues.

Many counts were recorded for this clonotype. The chain uses TRBV6-2 or TRBV6-3 and TRBJ2-2; 15 bases fit TRBD2. The germline CDR1 and CDR2 sequences are MNHEY and SVGEGT. The CDR3 loop spans 18 amino acids. With V trimmed by 8 bases and J by 3 bases, 10 bases remained unmatched. The CDR3 loop reads CASAPGLAGGPYTGELFF. CDR3 sequence (DNA): TGTGCCAGCGCCCCCGGACTAGCGGGAGGGCCATACACCGGGGAGCTGTTTTTT.

This clonotype was counted many times. The rearrangement links TRBV20-1 to TRBJ2-7, with a possible D match to TRBD2 (6 bases). Germline V gene sequence: CDR1 DFQATT, CDR2 SNEGSKA (reference sequence). The V gene lost 6 bases and the J gene lost 2 bases, with 17 bases spanning the gap. The CDR3 is 14 residues long. The CDR3 reads CSARPRDSTYEQYF. The DNA for the CDR3 is TGCAGTGCCCGCCCACGGGACTCTACCTACGAGCAGTACTTC.